Following are 11 T cell receptor beta chains from one sample sequenced in a study of T-cell reconstitution after alpha-beta-depleted transplantation in children. Unique molecular identifiers featured in how the TCRbeta library was prepared. One entry per CDR3 protein results from TCRdb running MiXCR on the PCR reads. Here the sample spans approximately 300,000 distinct CDR3 sequences, 9.5% to 13% being singletons. The source was PBMCs, collected before TCRalphabeta/CD19-depleted stem cell transplant. These TCRs come from a boy under two years old with acute myeloid leukemia, due to receive a stem cell transplant.

Points on this clonotype: A much larger clone sits a single nucleotide away, making a read error possible. The chain recombines TRBV29-1 with TRBJ2-7; no firm D call. The CDR3 contains 12 residues. CDR1 and CDR2 (germline): SQVTM, ANQGSEA. Trimming cost V 4 bases and J 5 bases, with 12 bases left between them. The CDR3 nucleotides read TGCAGCGTTGTCGGCGGATCCCACGAGCAGTACTTC. Its protein product is CSVVGGSHEQYF.

This clonotype was detected ten times or more. J is TRBJ2-7 and V is TRBV9, with 10 bases identical to TRBD2. CDR3 size: 16 residues. After removal of 4 bases from V and 4 bases from J, the junction contained 11 bases not matched to a gene. Germline values: CDR1 SGDLS, CDR2 YYNGEE. The CDR3 sequence: CASSPRTSGSPYEQYF. The CDR3 DNA reads as TGTGCCAGCAGCCCGCGGACTAGCGGTTCCCCTTACGAGCAGTACTTC.

This clonotype was counted between two and nine times. The gene calls are TRBV19 and TRBJ1-5, with 7 nucleotides matching TRBD1. This CDR3 spans 16 amino acids. Germline CDR1 reads LNHDA; CDR2 reads SQIVND (reference sequence). V shed 6 bases and J 6 bases; nucleotides not matched to a gene: 14. Here the CDR3 DNA reads TGTGCCAGTAGGCACCGGGGAGACAGGGCAGGTCAGCCCCAGCATTTT. It codes for CASRHRGDRAGQPQHF.

This clonotype showed up many times. CDR3 coding DNA: TGCAGCGTTGAACAGGCATCCCTAGGGGGGAGGAAGTACAATGAGCAGTTCTTC. Protein: CSVEQASLGGRKYNEQFF. The gene calls are TRBV29-1 and TRBJ2-1; D may correspond to TRBD1 or TRBD2 (6 bases each). CDR3 length: 18 residues. Germline CDR1 and CDR2: SQVTM and ANQGSEA. V lost 2 bases to trimming and J lost 4 bases, with 24 bases between them.

The V gene is TRBV28, the J gene TRBJ2-6; D is unresolved. The CDR3 contains 17 residues. V was cut by 2 bases and J by 0 bases, with 11 bases left in between. Germline V gene sequence: CDR1 MDHEN, CDR2 SYDVKM. CDR3 sequence: CASSLEGSFSGANVLTF. Written as DNA, the CDR3 is TGTGCCAGCAGTTTAGAAGGTTCTTTCTCTGGGGCCAACGTCCTGACTTTC.

As to this clonotype: A much larger clone lies one base from this, so it may be a read error. Written as DNA, the CDR3 is TGTGCCAGCAGTGCTAGCGGGGGGGACCAAGATACGCAGTATTTT. Encoded protein: CASSASGGDQDTQYF. J is TRBJ2-3 and V is TRBV9; 12 bases align to TRBD2. Germline CDR1 reads SGDLS; CDR2 reads YYNGEE. The length of the CDR3 is 15 residues. V was clipped by 5 bases and J by 5 bases; unmatched bases: 6.

The V gene is TRBV7-6, the J gene TRBJ2-1, with TRBD2 matching over 8 bases. The CDR3 sequence is 16 residues long. The germline gives CDR1 SGHVS, CDR2 FNYEAQ. After removal of 1 base from V and 6 bases from J, the junction contained 8 bases not matched to a gene. CDR3 loop: CASSLGRAGVGNEQFF. The CDR3, as DNA: TGTGCCAGCAGCTTAGGTAGAGCGGGAGTTGGCAATGAGCAGTTCTTC.

The chain is built from TRBV6-5 and TRBJ1-2; no clear D. Germline V gives CDR1 MNHEY, CDR2 SVGAGI. V dropped 6 bases and J dropped 4 bases, with 9 bases sitting between them. This CDR3 is 12 amino acids long. The CDR3 region has the DNA TGTGCCAGCAGAACTTGGACCTATGGCTACACCTTC. Encoded protein: CASRTWTYGYTF.

In its sample, this clonotype was seen a few times. The genes are TRBV20-1 and TRBJ1-5; D gene unclear. The germline CDR1 and CDR2 sequences are DFQATT and SNEGSKA (reference sequence). Trimming removed 5 bases at V and 3 bases at J, with 11 bases between. This CDR3 is built from 13 residues. CDR3 in DNA: TGCAGTGCTTCGGATTCTCACAATCAGCCCCAGCATTTT. This codes for CSASDSHNQPQHF.

Many counts were recorded for this clonotype. The J gene is TRBJ1-4, the V gene TRBV12-3 or TRBV12-4; D gene uncertain. There are 16 residues in the CDR3. V lost 3 bases and J 6 bases, leaving 17 bases between the germline ends. The CDR3: CASSFGGLSSDEKLFF. CDR3 sequence (DNA): TGTGCCAGCAGTTTTGGCGGCTTAAGCTCGGATGAAAAACTGTTTTTT.

The chain combines TRBV25-1 with TRBJ2-5; the match to TRBD1 covers 8 bases. With 7 bases clipped from V and 5 bases from J, the junction kept 9 bases outside the gene matches. Looked up from germline, CDR1 is MGHDK and CDR2 is SYGVNS. The CDR3 is 14 residues long. This CDR3 is CASMMTGARETQYF. DNA for the CDR3: TGTGCCAGCATGATGACAGGGGCGCGGGAGACCCAGTACTTC.